Following are 15 T cell receptor beta chains from one sample sequenced in a study of beta chain features in type 1 diabetes. The investigators reverse transcribed all of the isolated RNA, so they sequenced expressed TCRB transcripts. Method: immunoSEQ multiplex PCR; TCRdb's copy keeps in-frame clones and lacks some. The table has hundreds of thousands of clones, over 11% seen once. These TCRs are of unknown antigen specificity. Study-wide results and limits: There was a moderate but significant shortening of TCRB CDR3s in all four CD4+ subsets of Type 1 diabetes patients.

Sequencing input: naive CD4+ T cells from blood. The receptors derive from a young man with type 1 diabetes.

The table lists this clone with a few counts. This rearrangement joins TRBV5-1 to TRBJ2-3; D perhaps matches TRBD1 (5 bases). Trimming pared 0 bases from V and 2 bases from J, leaving 10 bases between. From germline, CDR1 is SGHRS and CDR2 YFSETQ. The CDR3 is 15 amino acids. CDR3 amino acids: CASSLAPGITDTQYF. CDR3 bases: TGCGCCAGCAGCTTGGCTCCAGGGATCACAGATACGCAGTATTTT.

This clone turned up a few times. This chain uses TRBV11-2 with TRBJ2-1, with D unclear. The V end lost 5 bases, the J end lost 8 bases, and 13 bases lay between the germline ends. Germline values: CDR1 SGHAT, CDR2 FQNNGV. CDR3 length: 13 amino acids. CDR3 DNA: TGTGCCAGCAGCCGCTTAGCTGGGGATGAGCAGTTCTTC. Translation gives CASSRLAGDEQFF.

V usage is TRBV5-4 and J usage is TRBJ2-7, with 7 bases aligning to TRBD1. V lost 4 bases, J lost 2 bases, and 9 bases stayed unmatched. Per the germline V gene, CDR1 is SGHNT and CDR2 is YYREEE (reference sequence). This CDR3 contains 15 residues. CDR3 DNA: TGTGCCAGCAGCACCCCCACAGGGGACACCTACGAGCAGTACTTC. Protein sequence: CASSTPTGDTYEQYF.

The gene calls are TRBV5-4 and TRBJ1-1, with no clear D. Germline V lookup: CDR1 SGHNT, CDR2 YYREEE (reference sequence). The CDR3 runs to 11 residues. The V end was cut by 2 bases, the J end by 3 bases, with 2 bases between. The CDR3 sequence: CASSFHTEAFF. As DNA, the CDR3 is TGTGCCAGCAGCTTCCACACTGAAGCTTTCTTT.

The rearrangement links TRBV7-2 to TRBJ2-3; 11 bases fit TRBD2. The J segment lost 6 bases and the V segment lost 5 bases, leaving 10 bases of the junction unmatched. This CDR3 is built from 16 residues. Per the germline V gene, CDR1 is SGHTA and CDR2 is FQGNSA. The chain's CDR3 is CASSTSSGGLSDTQYF. CDR3 DNA: TGTGCCAGCAGCACTTCTAGCGGGGGGCTCTCCGATACGCAGTATTTT.

The chain has TRBV30 and TRBJ1-4; no clear D gene. CDR3 length: 11 amino acids. The V and J ends lost 2 bases and 5 bases respectively, with 3 bases between them. CDR1 and CDR2 from the germline V gene are GTSNPN and SVGIG (reference sequence). The chain's CDR3 is CAWSKNEKLFF. The CDR3 region has the DNA TGTGCCTGGAGTAAGAATGAAAAACTGTTTTTT.

This clone was observed a handful of times. V and J are TRBV7-3 and TRBJ1-5; D call uncertain. Trimming cost V 0 bases and J 2 bases, with 8 bases left between them. This CDR3 region has 15 residues. Germline assignment: CDR1 SGHTA and CDR2 FQGTGA. CDR3 DNA: TGTGCCAGCAGCTTAACCGGATCTGGCAATCAGCCCCAGCATTTT. Amino acids: CASSLTGSGNQPQHF.

This clone was found a few times. The chain has TRBV2 and TRBJ2-5; D remains unclear. The V end was cut by 6 bases, the J end by 5 bases, with 16 bases between. Germline-derived CDR1 and CDR2 are SNHLY and FYNNEI. The CDR3 extends over 14 amino acids. CDR3 sequence reads: CASRTSPGRETQYF. DNA of the CDR3: TGTGCCAGCAGAACCTCCCCGGGCCGGGAGACCCAGTACTTC.

The chain has TRBV7-6 and TRBJ2-7, with D possibly being TRBD1 (5 bases). CDR1 and CDR2 (germline): SGHVS, FNYEAQ. V was cut by 2 bases and J by 1 base, with 9 bases left in between. The CDR3 spans 14 residues. The CDR3 bases are TGTGCCAGCAGCTTACAGGGTAAATCCTACGAGCAGTACTTC. This codes for CASSLQGKSYEQYF.

This chain uses TRBV6-5 with TRBJ2-5; tentatively, D is TRBD1 (5 bases). The CDR3 contains 14 residues. Germline V lookup: CDR1 MNHEY, CDR2 SVGAGI. The germline V and J ends were trimmed by 7 bases and 2 bases, with 14 bases remaining between them. CDR3 residues: CASIQGFGQETQYF. The CDR3 nucleotides are TGTGCCAGCATCCAGGGTTTCGGGCAAGAGACCCAGTACTTC.

A note on this clone: One junction end disagrees with the germline gene, perhaps due to a read error. V usage is TRBV30 and J usage is TRBJ2-5; perhaps TRBD1 as D (8 bases). CDR1 is GTSNPN, CDR2 SVGIG, per germline (reference sequence). CDR3 length equals 14 residues. The CDR3: CAWSVNLIGGGQDF. The DNA for the CDR3 is TGTGCCTGGAGTGTAAATCTAATCGGCGGGGGACAGGACTTC. The entire variable domain, with the rest obtained from reference TRBV30 and TRBJ2-5, is as follows: SQTIHQWPATLVQPVGSPLSLECTVEGTSNPNLYWYRQAAGRGLQLLFYSVGIGQISSEVPQNLSASRPQDRQFILSSKKLLLSDSGFYLCAWSVNLIGGGQDFGPGTRLLVL.

V gene TRBV6-5 combines with J gene TRBJ2-2, with D unclear. The CDR3 is made up of 15 amino acids. Germline CDR1 MNHEY, CDR2 SVGAGI. The germline V and J ends were trimmed by 8 bases and 5 bases, with 18 bases remaining between them. Here the CDR3 DNA reads TGTGCCAGCCGACTCCACGAGATCTTAACCGGGGAGCTGTTTTTT. Translation gives CASRLHEILTGELFF.

This clone was observed a few times. The chain couples TRBV2 to TRBJ1-3, with no clear D. The CDR3 is 14 residues long. Looked up from germline, CDR1 is SNHLY and CDR2 is FYNNEI. V was trimmed by 4 bases and J by 0 bases, leaving 7 bases between them. CDR3 loop: CASSVWDSGNTIYF. Written as DNA, the CDR3 is TGTGCCAGCAGTGTTTGGGACTCTGGAAACACCATATATTTT. Using reference TRBV2 and TRBJ1-3 for the parts outside the CDR3, the full variable domain is EPEVTQTPSHQVTQMGQEVILRCVPISNHLYFYWYRQILGQKVEFLVSFYNNEISEKSEIFDDQFSVERPDGSNFTLKIRSTKLEDSAMYFCASSVWDSGNTIYFGEGSWLTVV.

In its sample, this clone was seen a few times. The chain combines TRBV5-4 with TRBJ2-3, with 7 bases matching TRBD2. Trimming cost V 2 bases and J 4 bases; bases outside gene matches: 7. The CDR3 runs 15 residues. Per germline, CDR1 SGHNT and CDR2 YYREEE (reference sequence). CDR3 amino acids: CASSFGQRESDTQYF. DNA of the CDR3: TGTGCCAGCAGCTTCGGCCAGCGGGAATCAGATACGCAGTATTTT.

The chain combines TRBV9 with TRBJ2-1; D gene uncertain. V shed 0 bases and J shed 0 bases, with 10 bases lying between them. CDR1 and CDR2 (germline): SGDLS, YYNGEE. The CDR3 is made up of 16 amino acids. The CDR3 spells CASSVDQESSYNEQFF. CDR3 sequence (DNA): TGTGCCAGCAGCGTAGATCAGGAGTCCTCCTACAATGAGCAGTTCTTC.